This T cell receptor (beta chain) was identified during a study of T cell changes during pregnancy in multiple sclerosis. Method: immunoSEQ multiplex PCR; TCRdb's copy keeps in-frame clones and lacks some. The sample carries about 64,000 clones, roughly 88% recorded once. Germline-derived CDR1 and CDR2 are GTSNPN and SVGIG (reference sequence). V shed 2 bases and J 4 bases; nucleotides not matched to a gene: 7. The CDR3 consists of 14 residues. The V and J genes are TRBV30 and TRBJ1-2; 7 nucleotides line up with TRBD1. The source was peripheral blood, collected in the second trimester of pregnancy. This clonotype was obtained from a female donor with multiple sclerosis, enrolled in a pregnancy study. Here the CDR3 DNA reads TGTGCCTGGAGTACCCCGGGACAGCTCTATGGCTACACCTTC. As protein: CAWSTPGQLYGYTF.